This T cell receptor (beta chain) was identified in a study of blood T cell repertoires in COVID-19. Study-level background: In each case, the material was cDNA or gDNA derived from T cells, B-cell-depleted T cells, or PBMCs.

The J segment lost 6 bases and the V segment lost 6 bases, leaving 4 bases of the junction unmatched. This CDR3 is built from 12 residues. Germline V CDR1 and CDR2: SNHLY, FYNNEI. Authors' methods: Amplification with reference gene primers provided the estimates of nucleated cell counts. Repertoires were generated with immunoSEQ multiplex PCR, while TCRdb's copy carries only in-frame clones and drops some. That table supplies the V and J calls and clone size; D and trimming were determined from the DNA. Of 300,000 or so clones listed, about nine tenths are singletons. The chain recombines TRBV2 with TRBJ1-1, with 7 bases fitting TRBD1. This receptor was obtained from a woman aged 40 to 49 with acute or convalescent COVID-19. The material sequenced was peripheral blood. CDR3 in amino acids: CASRPRGSEAFF. The DNA for the CDR3 is TGTGCCAGCAGACCCAGGGGGTCTGAAGCTTTCTTT. Drawing the rest from reference TRBV2 and TRBJ1-1, the complete variable domain is EPEVTQTPSHQVTQMGQEVILRCVPISNHLYFYWYRQILGQKVEFLVSFYNNEISEKSEIFDDQFSVERPDGSNFTLKIRSTKLEDSAMYFCASRPRGSEAFFGQGTRLTVV.